This TCR beta chain was observed in a study of blood T cell repertoires in COVID-19. Study as a whole: The cDNA or gDNA used as material had been derived from T cells, B-cell-depleted T cells, or PBMCs.

Generated by immunoSEQ multiplex PCR, the TCRdb table keeps only in-frame clones and is missing some. The sample consists of 150,000 to 200,000 clones, 85% of them appearing once. There are 15 residues in the CDR3. Germline values: CDR1 LGHDT, CDR2 YNNKEL (reference sequence). Trimming removed 4 bases from V and 0 bases from J; junction bases left unmatched: 5. This chain links TRBV3-1 (or the pseudogene TRBV3-2) with TRBJ2-7, with 8 nucleotides matching TRBD1. Sequenced material: peripheral blood. The sequence was obtained from a human donor with acute or convalescent COVID-19. The donor label of this sample is uncertain. Written as DNA, the CDR3 is TGTGCCAGCAGCCCGGACAGGGCACTCTCCTACGAGCAGTACTTC. Translating gives CASSPDRALSYEQYF.